The T cell receptor (beta chain) under discussion was sequenced for a study of blood T cell repertoires in COVID-19. CDR3 length equals 17 residues. Germline assignment: CDR1 MNHNY and CDR2 SVGAGI (reference sequence). V lost 5 bases, J lost 7 bases, and 15 bases stayed unmatched. Assay: immunoSEQ multiplex PCR; the TCRdb copy retains only in-frame clones and omits some. The data contain around 50,000 clones, roughly four fifths of them seen just once; the ten biggest clones take up roughly 8.7%. Sequences were obtained from peripheral blood. V gene TRBV6-6 combines with J gene TRBJ2-1; 9 bases line up with TRBD2. This clonotype was sampled from a woman of 80 years or more with acute or convalescent COVID-19. The CDR3 reads CASSPLGRGGLRNEQFF. DNA for the CDR3: TGTGCCAGCAGTCCTCTTGGGCGGGGGGGCCTTAGAAATGAGCAGTTCTTC.